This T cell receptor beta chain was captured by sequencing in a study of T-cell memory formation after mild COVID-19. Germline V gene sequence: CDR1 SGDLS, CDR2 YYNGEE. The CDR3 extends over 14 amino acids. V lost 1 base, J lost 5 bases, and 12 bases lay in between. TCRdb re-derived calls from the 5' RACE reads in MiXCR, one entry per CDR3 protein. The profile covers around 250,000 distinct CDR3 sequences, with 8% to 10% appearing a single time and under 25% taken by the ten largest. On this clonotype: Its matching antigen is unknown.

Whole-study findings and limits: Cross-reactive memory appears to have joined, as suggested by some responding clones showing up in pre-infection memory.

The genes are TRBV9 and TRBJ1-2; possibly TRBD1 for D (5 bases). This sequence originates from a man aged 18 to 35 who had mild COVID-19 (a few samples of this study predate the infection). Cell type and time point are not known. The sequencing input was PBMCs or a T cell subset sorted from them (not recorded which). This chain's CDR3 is CASSVSQGPYGYTF. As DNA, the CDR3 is TGTGCCAGCAGCGTATCCCAGGGACCATATGGCTACACCTTC.